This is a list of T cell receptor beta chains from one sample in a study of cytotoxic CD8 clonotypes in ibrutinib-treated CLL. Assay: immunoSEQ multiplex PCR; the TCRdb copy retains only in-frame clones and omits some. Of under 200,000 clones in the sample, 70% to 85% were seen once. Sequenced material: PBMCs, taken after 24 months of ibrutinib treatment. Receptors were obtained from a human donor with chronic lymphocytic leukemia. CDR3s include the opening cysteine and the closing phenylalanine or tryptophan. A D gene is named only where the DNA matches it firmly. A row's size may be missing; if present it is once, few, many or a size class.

TGTGCCAGCAGATATGTCCCGTCGGACGGCTACACCTTC	CASRYVPSDGYTF	TRBV7-2	TRBJ1-2	NA	NA
TGTGCCAGCAGCTCCACTCGACAGGGGAGGATAGAGACCCAGTACTTC	CASSSTRQGRIETQYF	TRBV11-1	TRBJ2-5	TRBD1	NA
TGTGCCGGAAAACAGGGCATCAACACTGAAGCTTTCTTT	CAGKQGINTEAFF	TRBV28	TRBJ1-1	NA	few
TGTGCCAGCAGTTCGGTAGAGCAGTTCTTC	CASSSVEQFF	TRBV2	TRBJ2-1	NA	NA
TGTGCCAGCAGCGTAGACCCAGCGGGAAGGGTCCGCAATGAGCAGTTCTTC	CASSVDPAGRVRNEQFF	TRBV9	TRBJ2-1	TRBD2	NA
TGTGCCAGCAGGTCCCCCTCCCACGAGCAGTACTTC	CASRSPSHEQYF	TRBV28	TRBJ2-7	NA	NA
TGTGCCAGCAGTGCGGGGGGCTACGAGCAGTACTTC	CASSAGGYEQYF	TRBV2	TRBJ2-7	TRBD2	NA
TGCGCCAGCAGCCAAGGGACTAGCGGGAACGAGCAGTACTTC	CASSQGTSGNEQYF	TRBV4-3	TRBJ2-7	TRBD2	NA
TGTGCCAGTAGTCCCCGAAATGGAGCTTTCTTT	CASSPRNGAFF	TRBV19	TRBJ1-1	NA	NA
TGCGCCAGCAGCTTATGGATAAGAGATGGCTACACCTTC	CASSLWIRDGYTF	TRBV5-1	TRBJ1-2	NA	NA
TGTGCCAGCAGATTACAGGGGGCGGGGGGTCGGGCTTTCTTT	CASRLQGAGGRAFF	TRBV27	TRBJ1-1	TRBD1	NA
TGCGCCAGCAGCTTGGGTCAAACACTAGCCAAAAACATTCAGTACTTC	CASSLGQTLAKNIQYF	TRBV5-1	TRBJ2-4	NA	NA
TGTGCCAGCAGCCCGGGACCAAGACCCGAGACCCAGTACTTC	CASSPGPRPETQYF	TRBV7-2	TRBJ2-5	NA	NA
TGTGCCAGCAGCTTAGGAGGGCGCCCGAACACTGAAGCTTTCTTT	CASSLGGRPNTEAFF	TRBV13	TRBJ1-1	NA	NA
TGTGCCAGTAAGGAGGAAGGGGGCCTTAATTCACCCCTCCACTTT	CASKEEGGLNSPLHF	TRBV19	TRBJ1-6	TRBD1	NA
TGCAGCGTTCGTCTACAGGGTAATGAAGCTTTCTTT	CSVRLQGNEAFF	TRBV29-1	TRBJ1-1	NA	NA
TGCGCCAGCAGCGCCGACAGGAATATGAACACTGAAGCTTTCTTT	CASSADRNMNTEAFF	TRBV5-1	TRBJ1-1	NA	once
TGTGCCAGCAGGCTTCCCCCTGACAGAACTTTCTTT	CASRLPPDRTFF	TRBV28	TRBJ1-1	NA	NA
TGTGCCAGCAGTTGGGGGACAGGGATGAACACTGAAGCTTTCTTT	CASSWGTGMNTEAFF	TRBV11-2	TRBJ1-1	TRBD1	NA
TGTGCCAGCAGTTATTTGGCGAGCGGAGACAATGAGCAGTTCTTC	CASSYLASGDNEQFF	TRBV6-6	TRBJ2-1	NA	NA
TGCGCCAGCAGTTCCATGGGGCCGGACGAGCAGTACTTC	CASSSMGPDEQYF	TRBV5-1	TRBJ2-7	NA	NA
TGCGCCAGCAGCTCATCTTGGGGTTCAGATACGCAGTATTTT	CASSSSWGSDTQYF	TRBV5-1	TRBJ2-3	NA	NA
TGTGCCAGCAGTTTACCGTGGAACACTGAAGCTTTCTTT	CASSLPWNTEAFF	TRBV28	TRBJ1-1	NA	NA
TGTGCCAGCAGCCCAGTTTCACAGGGTGCAGGAAACACCATATATTTT	CASSPVSQGAGNTIYF	TRBV9	TRBJ1-3	NA	NA
TGTGCCAGCAGTTTCCCCACTTCCTACGAGCAGTACTTC	CASSFPTSYEQYF	TRBV28	TRBJ2-7	NA	NA
TGCGCCAGCAGCCAAGACTGGCAGGGGGCATTGAAGACCCAGTACTTC	CASSQDWQGALKTQYF	TRBV4-3	TRBJ2-5	TRBD1	NA
TGTGCCAGCAGCCAAGTTCGGGGACCCTACGAGCAGTACTTC	CASSQVRGPYEQYF	TRBV14	TRBJ2-7	NA	NA
TGTGCCACCACTAACGCGCGGATTTTCCAAGAGACCCAGTACTTC	CATTNARIFQETQYF	TRBV28	TRBJ2-5	NA	NA
TGTGCCACCGAGGGGAGGACTACCCTCCAGTATGGCTACACCTTC	CATEGRTTLQYGYTF	TRBV15	TRBJ1-2	NA	NA
TGTGCCAGCTCCCTAACCCCCAGCTATAGCAATCAGCCCCAGCATTTT	CASSLTPSYSNQPQHF	TRBV6-6	TRBJ1-5	NA	once
TGCGCCAGCAGCTTGGGGCAGGGGGCTTTAAACACTGAAGCTTTCTTT	CASSLGQGALNTEAFF	TRBV5-1	TRBJ1-1	TRBD1	NA
TGTGCCAGCAGGGGGGGGATTGAAAATTTCTTT	CASRGGIENFF	TRBV7-2	TRBJ1-1	NA	NA
TGTGCCAGCTCACCACCGGAAAGTAATTCACCCCTCCACTTT	CASSPPESNSPLHF	TRBV18	TRBJ1-6	NA	NA
TGTGCCAGCAGCTTACGGTTGACCGGGACTGAAGCTTTCTTT	CASSLRLTGTEAFF	TRBV13	TRBJ1-1	NA	NA
TGCGCCAGCAGCCCGGGACAGGGGTCGAGGGAGACCCAGTACTTC	CASSPGQGSRETQYF	TRBV5-1	TRBJ2-5	TRBD1	NA
TGTGCCAGCAACCCGGGGCACTACGAGCAGTACTTC	CASNPGHYEQYF	TRBV7-3	TRBJ2-7	NA	NA
TGTGCCAGCATGCTGGTAGGAAACACCATATATTTT	CASMLVGNTIYF	TRBV28	TRBJ1-3	NA	few
TGTGCCAGCAGTTCTAGGACAGGGGTTACAGATACGCAGTATTTT	CASSSRTGVTDTQYF	TRBV6-5	TRBJ2-3	TRBD1	NA
TGTGCCAGTAGTAGGGACCGCAGCTCCTACGAGCAGTACTTC	CASSRDRSSYEQYF	TRBV19	TRBJ2-7	NA	NA
TGTGCCAGCAGCGTTATCGGACAGGGAGAAGGCTACACCTTC	CASSVIGQGEGYTF	TRBV9	TRBJ1-2	TRBD1	NA
TGCAGCGCCGGGGGGGGCTACGGCACAGATACGCAGTATTTT	CSAGGGYGTDTQYF	TRBV29-1	TRBJ2-3	TRBD2	NA
TGTGCCAGCAGCTTACTCAGGAACTCCTACAATGAGCAGTTCTTC	CASSLLRNSYNEQFF	TRBV11-2	TRBJ2-1	NA	NA